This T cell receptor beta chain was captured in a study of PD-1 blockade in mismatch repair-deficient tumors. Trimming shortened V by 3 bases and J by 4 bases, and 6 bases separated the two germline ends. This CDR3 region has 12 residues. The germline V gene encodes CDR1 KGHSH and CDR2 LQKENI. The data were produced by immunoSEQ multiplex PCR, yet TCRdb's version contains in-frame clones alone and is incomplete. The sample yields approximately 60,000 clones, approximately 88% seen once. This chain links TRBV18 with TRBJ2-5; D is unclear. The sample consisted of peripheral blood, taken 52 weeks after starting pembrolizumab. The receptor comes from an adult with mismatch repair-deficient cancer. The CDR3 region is CASSPLGETQYF. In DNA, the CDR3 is TGTGCCAGCTCACCGCTTGGAGAGACCCAGTACTTC.